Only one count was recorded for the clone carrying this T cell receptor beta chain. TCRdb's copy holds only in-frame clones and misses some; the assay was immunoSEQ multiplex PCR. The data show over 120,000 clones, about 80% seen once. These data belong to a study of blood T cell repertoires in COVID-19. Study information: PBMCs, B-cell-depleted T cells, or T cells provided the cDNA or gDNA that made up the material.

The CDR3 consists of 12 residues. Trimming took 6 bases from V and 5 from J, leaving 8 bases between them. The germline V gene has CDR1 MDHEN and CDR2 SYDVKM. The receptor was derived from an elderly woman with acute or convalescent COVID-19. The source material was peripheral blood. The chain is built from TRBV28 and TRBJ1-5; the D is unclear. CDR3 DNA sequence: TGTGCCAGCAGCTCCTCTTATCAGCCCCAGCATTTT. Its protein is CASSSSYQPQHF.